The rows below give T cell receptor beta chains drawn from one sample of a study of CD4 T cells in relation to SARS-CoV-2 and coronaviruses. The table came from immunoSEQ multiplex PCR; TCRdb's copy has only in-frame clones and leaves some out. The table shows about 36,000 clones, with over 65% occurring only once. What these receptors recognize is not known. Sequenced sample: memory CD4+ T cells from PBMCs, cultured in vitro. The receptors shown here come from an adult with COVID-19. Each CDR3 is given with its conserved first and last residue. Each record gives: D gene, V gene, J gene, clone size, CDR3 DNA, CDR3 protein. A D gene is named only where the DNA matches it firmly. Expanded clones are given a class, and other clones once, few, many or no size at all.

d_call: TRBD2; v_call: TRBV7-9; j_call: TRBJ2-3; clone_size: .; cdr3_nt: TGTGCCAGCAGCCGACTAGCGGGAGGCCGGAGCACAGATACGCAGTATTTT; cdr3_aa: CASSRLAGGRSTDTQYF
d_call: .; v_call: TRBV5-1; j_call: TRBJ2-3; clone_size: few; cdr3_nt: TGCGCCAGCAGCCTTCTCCTCACAGATACGCAGTATTTT; cdr3_aa: CASSLLLTDTQYF
d_call: TRBD2; v_call: TRBV6-5; j_call: TRBJ2-3; clone_size: .; cdr3_nt: TGTGCCAGCAGTTACTCGGGACTAGCAGCAGATACGCAGTATTTT; cdr3_aa: CASSYSGLAADTQYF
d_call: TRBD2; v_call: TRBV11-2; j_call: TRBJ2-2; clone_size: .; cdr3_nt: TGTGCCAGCAGCTTAGCACTAGCGGGAGTAGACACCGGGGAGCTGTTTTTT; cdr3_aa: CASSLALAGVDTGELFF
d_call: .; v_call: TRBV3-1/TRBV3-2; j_call: TRBJ2-7; clone_size: few; cdr3_nt: TGTGCCAGCAGCCGATCCCTCTTGCCTGAGCAGTACTTC; cdr3_aa: CASSRSLLPEQYF
d_call: .; v_call: TRBV18; j_call: TRBJ1-3; clone_size: .; cdr3_nt: TGTGCCAGCTCACCAGGCCCGAGCTCTGGAAACACCATATATTTT; cdr3_aa: CASSPGPSSGNTIYF
d_call: .; v_call: TRBV19; j_call: TRBJ2-3; clone_size: .; cdr3_nt: TGTGCCAGTAGTATAGATACGCAGTATTTT; cdr3_aa: CASSIDTQYF
d_call: .; v_call: TRBV5-1; j_call: TRBJ2-7; clone_size: .; cdr3_nt: TGCGCCAGCAGCTCTGGGGGGGCCTCCTACGAGCAGTACTTC; cdr3_aa: CASSSGGASYEQYF
d_call: .; v_call: TRBV28; j_call: TRBJ2-6; clone_size: .; cdr3_nt: TGTGCCAGCAGTTTGGGGCCAGACTCTGGGGCCAACGTCCTGACTTTC; cdr3_aa: CASSLGPDSGANVLTF
d_call: TRBD1; v_call: TRBV6-6; j_call: TRBJ2-7; clone_size: .; cdr3_nt: TGTGCCAGCAGTTACGGTCAGGGGGCCCACGAGCAGTACTTC; cdr3_aa: CASSYGQGAHEQYF
d_call: TRBD1; v_call: TRBV5-1; j_call: TRBJ2-1; clone_size: .; cdr3_nt: TGCGCCAGCAGTAAGGTAGGGGGCGATGAGCAGTTCTTC; cdr3_aa: CASSKVGGDEQFF
d_call: TRBD1; v_call: TRBV6-1; j_call: TRBJ1-1; clone_size: .; cdr3_nt: TGTGCCAGCAGTGAAGCGAACCACCTGGGACAGGGGAACACTGAAGCTTTCTTT; cdr3_aa: CASSEANHLGQGNTEAFF
d_call: TRBD2; v_call: TRBV15; j_call: TRBJ2-7; clone_size: .; cdr3_nt: TGTGCCACCAGCAGAGATCAAGCGGGAGCTCTCGAGCAGTACTTC; cdr3_aa: CATSRDQAGALEQYF
d_call: TRBD1; v_call: TRBV19; j_call: TRBJ2-5; clone_size: .; cdr3_nt: TGTGCCAGTAGAAATCAGGGGGCAAAGACCCAGTACTTC; cdr3_aa: CASRNQGAKTQYF
d_call: TRBD1; v_call: TRBV9; j_call: TRBJ1-6; clone_size: .; cdr3_nt: TGTGCCAGCAGCCCGGGACAGATTAATTCACCCCTCCACTTT; cdr3_aa: CASSPGQINSPLHF
d_call: TRBD1; v_call: TRBV7-8; j_call: TRBJ2-7; clone_size: .; cdr3_nt: TGTGCCAGCAGCTTGGGACAGGGGGGGGCGGAGCAGTACTTC; cdr3_aa: CASSLGQGGAEQYF
d_call: TRBD2; v_call: TRBV28; j_call: TRBJ2-2; clone_size: .; cdr3_nt: TGTGCCAGCAGACCGACGGGGGGAACCGGGGAGCTGTTTTTT; cdr3_aa: CASRPTGGTGELFF
d_call: .; v_call: TRBV5-1; j_call: TRBJ2-7; clone_size: .; cdr3_nt: TGCGCCAGCAGCTTGGGAGTATTTTCTGCATCCGAGCAGTACTTC; cdr3_aa: CASSLGVFSASEQYF
d_call: .; v_call: TRBV30; j_call: TRBJ1-4; clone_size: .; cdr3_nt: TGTGCCTGGAGTAACGAAAAACTGTTTTTT; cdr3_aa: CAWSNEKLFF
d_call: TRBD1; v_call: TRBV18; j_call: TRBJ2-1; clone_size: .; cdr3_nt: TGTGCCAGCTCACTCGGGACAGGGGCTTCCAATGAGCAGTTCTTC; cdr3_aa: CASSLGTGASNEQFF
d_call: .; v_call: TRBV18; j_call: TRBJ2-3; clone_size: .; cdr3_nt: TGTGCCAGCTCACCGCAAGAAGGGGTTGTTTTT; cdr3_aa: CASSPQEGVVF
d_call: .; v_call: TRBV4-1; j_call: TRBJ1-3; clone_size: .; cdr3_nt: TGCGCCAGCAGACCAAATCCGGTCAGGGAAGATCGTGGAAACACCATATATTTT; cdr3_aa: CASRPNPVREDRGNTIYF
d_call: TRBD2; v_call: TRBV11-2; j_call: TRBJ2-1; clone_size: .; cdr3_nt: TGTGCCAGCAGTCCCCGCTGGCTAGCGGAAGAGAACAATGAGCAGTTCTTC; cdr3_aa: CASSPRWLAEENNEQFF
d_call: TRBD2; v_call: TRBV4-2; j_call: TRBJ2-7; clone_size: .; cdr3_nt: TGTGCCAGCAGCCAGAACCCCCGACTAGCGGGGACTTACGAGCAGTACTTC; cdr3_aa: CASSQNPRLAGTYEQYF
d_call: TRBD2; v_call: TRBV4-2; j_call: TRBJ2-5; clone_size: once; cdr3_nt: TGTGCCAGCAGCCGCCGATTAGCGGGAGGCTCCGCGGGTGGGGAGACCCAGTACTTC; cdr3_aa: CASSRRLAGGSAGGETQYF
d_call: TRBD2; v_call: TRBV6-5; j_call: TRBJ2-3; clone_size: once; cdr3_nt: TGTGCCAGCAAGGGGCTGCGGGAGTTCTCAGATACGCAGTATTTT; cdr3_aa: CASKGLREFSDTQYF
d_call: TRBD2; v_call: TRBV18; j_call: TRBJ2-3; clone_size: .; cdr3_nt: TGTGCCAGCTCACTAGGACTAGCCCGGACAGATACGCAGTATTTT; cdr3_aa: CASSLGLARTDTQYF